The clone carrying this TCR beta chain has ten or more counts. What it binds is unknown. The germline V gene has CDR1 MNHNS and CDR2 SASEGT. Deletions cut 5 bases from V and 1 base from J, with 17 bases between. The CDR3 extends over 16 amino acids. This specimen comes from a study of T-cell reconstitution after alpha-beta-depleted transplantation in children. Unique molecular identifiers were used to barcode this TCRbeta library. TCRdb itself ran the PCR reads through MiXCR, one entry per CDR3 protein. The table has hundreds of thousands of distinct CDR3 sequences, around 10% seen once. Findings and limits, study-wide: Reported findings indicate that, about two months after transplant, alpha-beta T cells came from several hundred expanded clones, which were derived from non-depleted graft cells. Hyperexpanded clones declined; after one year, newly produced T cells mostly supplied diversity. Elevated TCRbeta diversity at day 60 was traced, in some patients, to surviving recipient T cells and thymic progenitors.

This specimen was PBMCs, taken before TCRalphabeta/CD19-depleted stem cell transplant. The clonotype was recovered from a boy younger than two with acute myeloid leukemia, due to receive a stem cell transplant. The V call is TRBV6-1, the J call TRBJ1-1; tentatively, D is TRBD1 (6 bases). CDR3 in DNA: TGTGCCAGCAGTCTCCGACCGGGGGCCCGGAACACTGAAGCTTTCTTT. It translates to CASSLRPGARNTEAFF.